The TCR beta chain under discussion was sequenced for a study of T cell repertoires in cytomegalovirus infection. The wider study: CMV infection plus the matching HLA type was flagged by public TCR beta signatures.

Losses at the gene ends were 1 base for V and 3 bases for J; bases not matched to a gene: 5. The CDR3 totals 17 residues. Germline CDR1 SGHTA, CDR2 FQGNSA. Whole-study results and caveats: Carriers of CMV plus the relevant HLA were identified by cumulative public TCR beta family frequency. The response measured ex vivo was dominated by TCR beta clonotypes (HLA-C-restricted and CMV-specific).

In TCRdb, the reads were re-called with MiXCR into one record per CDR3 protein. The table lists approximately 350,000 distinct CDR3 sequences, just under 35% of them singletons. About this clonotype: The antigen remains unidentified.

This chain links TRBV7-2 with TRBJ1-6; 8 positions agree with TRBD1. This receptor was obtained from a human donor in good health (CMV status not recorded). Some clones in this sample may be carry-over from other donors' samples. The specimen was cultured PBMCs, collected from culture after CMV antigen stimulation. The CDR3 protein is CASSLGRGLNYNSPLHF. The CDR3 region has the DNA TGTGCCAGCAGCTTAGGCAGGGGGCTAAACTATAATTCACCCCTCCACTTT.